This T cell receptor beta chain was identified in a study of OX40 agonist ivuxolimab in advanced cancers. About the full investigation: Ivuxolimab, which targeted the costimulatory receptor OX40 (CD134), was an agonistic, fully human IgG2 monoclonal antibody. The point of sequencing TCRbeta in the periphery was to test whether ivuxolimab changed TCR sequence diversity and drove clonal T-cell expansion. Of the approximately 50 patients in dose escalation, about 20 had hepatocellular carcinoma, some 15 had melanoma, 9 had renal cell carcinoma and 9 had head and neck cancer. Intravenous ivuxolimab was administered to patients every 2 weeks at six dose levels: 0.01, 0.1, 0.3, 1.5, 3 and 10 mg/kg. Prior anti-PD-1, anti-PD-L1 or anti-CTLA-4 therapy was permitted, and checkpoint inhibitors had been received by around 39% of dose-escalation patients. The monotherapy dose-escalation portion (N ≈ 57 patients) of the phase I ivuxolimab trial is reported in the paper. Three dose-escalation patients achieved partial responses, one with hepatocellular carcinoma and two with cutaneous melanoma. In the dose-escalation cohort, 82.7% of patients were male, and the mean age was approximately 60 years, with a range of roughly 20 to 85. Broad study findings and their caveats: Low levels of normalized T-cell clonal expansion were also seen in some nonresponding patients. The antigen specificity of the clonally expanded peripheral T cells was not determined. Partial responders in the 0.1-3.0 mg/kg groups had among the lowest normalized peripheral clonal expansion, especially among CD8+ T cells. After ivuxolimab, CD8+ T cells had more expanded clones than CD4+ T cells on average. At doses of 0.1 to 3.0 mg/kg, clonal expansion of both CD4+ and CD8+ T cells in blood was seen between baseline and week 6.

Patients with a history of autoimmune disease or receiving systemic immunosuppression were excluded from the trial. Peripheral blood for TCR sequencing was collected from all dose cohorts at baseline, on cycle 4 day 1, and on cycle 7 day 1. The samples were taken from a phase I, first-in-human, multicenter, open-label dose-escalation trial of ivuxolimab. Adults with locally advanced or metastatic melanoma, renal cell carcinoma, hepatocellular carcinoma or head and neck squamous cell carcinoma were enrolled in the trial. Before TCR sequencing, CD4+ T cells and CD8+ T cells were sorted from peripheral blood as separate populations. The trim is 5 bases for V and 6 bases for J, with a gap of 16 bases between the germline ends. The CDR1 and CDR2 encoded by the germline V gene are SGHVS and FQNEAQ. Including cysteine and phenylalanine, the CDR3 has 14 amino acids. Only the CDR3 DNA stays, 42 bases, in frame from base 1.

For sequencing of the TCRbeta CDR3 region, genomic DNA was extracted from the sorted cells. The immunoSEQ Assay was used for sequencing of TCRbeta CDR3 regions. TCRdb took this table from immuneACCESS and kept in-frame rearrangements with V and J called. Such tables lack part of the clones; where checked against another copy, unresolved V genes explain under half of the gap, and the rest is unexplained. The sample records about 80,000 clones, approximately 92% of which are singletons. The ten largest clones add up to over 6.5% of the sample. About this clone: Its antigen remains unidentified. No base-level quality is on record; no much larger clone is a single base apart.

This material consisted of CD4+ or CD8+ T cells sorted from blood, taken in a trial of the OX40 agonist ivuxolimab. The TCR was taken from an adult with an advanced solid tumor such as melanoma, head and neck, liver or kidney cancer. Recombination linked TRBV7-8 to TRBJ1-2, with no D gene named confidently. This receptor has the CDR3 CASSRNEEVDGYTF. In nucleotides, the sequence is TGTGCCAGCAGCCGCAACGAGGAGGTTGATGGCTACACCTTC.